This TCR beta chain was recovered during a study of cytotoxic CD8 clonotypes in ibrutinib-treated CLL. The CDR3 has 19 residues. The germline V gene encodes CDR1 SGHAT and CDR2 FQNNGV. V shed 0 bases and J shed 1 base, with 16 bases lying between them. Depth targeted 1 in 200,000 to 1 in 1 million T cells, averaging 10x coverage per clonotype. Libraries were prepared by immunoSEQ multiplex PCR; TCRdb keeps only in-frame clonotypes and omits some of them. Of 15,000 or so clones detected, roughly 65% appear once; the ten largest clones hold 18%. The TCR was taken from a human donor with chronic lymphocytic leukemia. This chain joins TRBV11-2 and TRBJ2-6; the D is unclear. The sample was PBMCs, taken before ibrutinib treatment. The CDR3 coding sequence is TGTGCCAGCAGCTTAGATCCCGTCAGGTTAGATTCTGGGGCCAACGTCCTGACTTTC. It specifies CASSLDPVRLDSGANVLTF.